These T cell receptor beta chains were read from a single sample in a study of control samples from healthy donors and cancer patients. Some clones are missing from TCRdb's copy, which holds only in-frame ones; the method was immunoSEQ multiplex PCR. The sample shows roughly 130,000 clones, over 90% of them seen only once. Sample: PBMCs. The receptor set was obtained from a man in his sixties with colorectal cancer. Both conserved end residues are part of each CDR3.

CDR3 protein | J gene | V gene
CASSQGQGGEKLFF | TRBJ1-4 | TRBV4-3
CASSYLGAGTQYF | TRBJ2-3 | TRBV6-2/TRBV6-3
CASRSGTGGAYEQYF | TRBJ2-7 | TRBV6-5
CASSPGTGNYGYTF | TRBJ1-2 | TRBV19
CASSTRGGNTEAFF | TRBJ1-1 | TRBV9
CASSVDSGANVLTF | TRBJ2-6 | TRBV2
CASSLATGVRSPLHF | TRBJ1-6 | TRBV5-6
CASSFLDQPQHF | TRBJ1-5 | TRBV28
CASSLEVPPEQYF | TRBJ2-7 | TRBV12-3/TRBV12-4
CASSTASVAKNIQYF | TRBJ2-4 | TRBV19
CSPAGTGRVCGYTF | TRBJ1-2 | TRBV29-1
CASKGWGGETQYF | TRBJ2-5 | TRBV2
CASSLTSGLGGNTEAFF | TRBJ1-1 | TRBV27
CASSFGGKGYTF | TRBJ1-2 | TRBV12-3/TRBV12-4
CASSASGTPYEQYF | TRBJ2-7 | TRBV19
CASSLGGQPQHF | TRBJ1-5 | TRBV12-3/TRBV12-4
CASSQAGNTEAFF | TRBJ1-1 | TRBV3-1/TRBV3-2
CASSSQGAIQETQYF | TRBJ2-5 | TRBV7-2
CASSLVVGTVNQPQHF | TRBJ1-5 | TRBV7-2
CASRPPGGSNQPQHF | TRBJ1-5 | TRBV19
CASSLALQAASSGNTIYF | TRBJ1-3 | TRBV5-1
CASSSPHGSSTDTQYF | TRBJ2-3 | TRBV7-2
CASSPTQELNTEAFF | TRBJ1-1 | TRBV4-3
CASSTSSGGLSYEQYF | TRBJ2-7 | TRBV7-8
CASSSQTGLSSYEQYF | TRBJ2-7 | TRBV28
CATSGRAYGYTF | TRBJ1-2 | TRBV24-1
CAWTGGPNQPQHF | TRBJ1-5 | TRBV30
CASRQEQANYGYTF | TRBJ1-2 | TRBV2
CASSFTGGTEAFF | TRBJ1-1 | TRBV11-1
CASSAGTHSNQPQHF | TRBJ1-5 | TRBV4-1
CASRGPNTGELFF | TRBJ2-2 | TRBV6-5
CASEDHRGNNQPQHF | TRBJ1-5 | TRBV19
CASSHIHEQYF | TRBJ2-7 | TRBV3-1/TRBV3-2
CAISTGMNTEAFF | TRBJ1-1 | TRBV6-5
CASSIDPTGMDSPLHF | TRBJ1-6 | TRBV19
CASSLEPGPADTQYF | TRBJ2-3 | TRBV3-1/TRBV3-2
CASTWGNQPQHF | TRBJ1-5 | TRBV6-5
CASSTRGKSTDTQYF | TRBJ2-3 | TRBV19
CASSPGTGGSYEQYF | TRBJ2-7 | TRBV5-1
CASRHRGVGYGYTF | TRBJ1-2 | TRBV4-1
CASSEAPGANIQYF | TRBJ2-4 | TRBV2
CASSWGRDRPYNEQFF | TRBJ2-1 | TRBV27
CASSPFRDVGGYTF | TRBJ1-2 | TRBV7-2
CASSKGQGIYEQYF | TRBJ2-7 | TRBV7-9
CASSDHGTGTGNTIYF | TRBJ1-3 | TRBV6-2/TRBV6-3
CASSLVDRVNTEAFF | TRBJ1-1 | TRBV5-6
CASSREGQINTEAFF | TRBJ1-1 | TRBV10-1
CARPGPRSSYEQYF | TRBJ2-7 | TRBV5-1
CASSQGTYEQYF | TRBJ2-7 | TRBV11-2
CAISEMGQGYDTF | TRBJ1-2 | TRBV10-3
CASSQEEGDGNTIYF | TRBJ1-3 | TRBV4-2
CASSDRGEADTQYF | TRBJ2-3 | TRBV19
CASSIGQGVGNEQFF | TRBJ2-1 | TRBV11-2
CASSPPSPQKYF | TRBJ2-3 | TRBV19
CASTDLGTGNYNEQFF | TRBJ2-1 | TRBV7-9